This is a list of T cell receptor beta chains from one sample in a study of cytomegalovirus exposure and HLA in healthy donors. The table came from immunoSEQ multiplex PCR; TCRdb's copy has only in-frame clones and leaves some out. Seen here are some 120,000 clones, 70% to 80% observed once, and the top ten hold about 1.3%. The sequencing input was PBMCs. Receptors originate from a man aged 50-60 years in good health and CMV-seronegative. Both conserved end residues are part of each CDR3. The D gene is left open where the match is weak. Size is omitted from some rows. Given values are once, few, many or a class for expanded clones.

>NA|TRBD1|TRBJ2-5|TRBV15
TGTGCCACCAGTCAGACGCCACAGGGGGGCTCGGAGACCCAGTACTTC
CATSQTPQGGSETQYF
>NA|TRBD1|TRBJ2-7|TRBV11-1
TGTGCCAGCAGTCCCGACAGGGTATACGAGCAGTACTTC
CASSPDRVYEQYF
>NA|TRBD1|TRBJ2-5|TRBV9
TGTGCCAGCAGCGTTTACGGGACAGGACAAGAGACCCAGTACTTC
CASSVYGTGQETQYF
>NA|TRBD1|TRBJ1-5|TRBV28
TGTGCCAGCAGTTTATCGGGACAGGGAAACCAGCCCCAGCATTTT
CASSLSGQGNQPQHF
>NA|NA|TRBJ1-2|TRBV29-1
TGCAGCGTTGAAGGACCCGCGGGAACTTATGGCTACCCCTTC
CSVEGPAGTYGYPF
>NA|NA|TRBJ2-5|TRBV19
TGTGCCAGTAGCAGCCGCCGCGGGACCCAGTACTTC
CASSSRRGTQYF
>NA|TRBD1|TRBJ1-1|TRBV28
TGTGCCAGCAGCCCTGGGACAGGGAAAACTGAAGCTTTCTTT
CASSPGTGKTEAFF
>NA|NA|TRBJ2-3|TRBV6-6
TGTGCCAGCAGAAGGGGGGGCAGGGGAGGCACAGATACGCAGTATTTT
CASRRGGRGGTDTQYF
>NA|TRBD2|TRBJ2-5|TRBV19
TGTGCCAGTAGTATTGGCGGGGCGGGAGGCGAGACCCAGTACTTC
CASSIGGAGGETQYF
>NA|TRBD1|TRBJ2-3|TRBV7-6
TGTGCCAGCAGCTTTGGTCAGGGGGCCACAGATACGCAGTATTTT
CASSFGQGATDTQYF
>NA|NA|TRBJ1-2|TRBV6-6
TGTGCCAGCAATCACGACACGTCCCCTGGAGGCTACACCTTC
CASNHDTSPGGYTF
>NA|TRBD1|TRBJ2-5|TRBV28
TGTGCCAGCAGTTTAATAGCCCGAAGGGGGCGGGAGACCCAGTACTTC
CASSLIARRGRETQYF
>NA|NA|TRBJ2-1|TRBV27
TGTGCCAGCAGTCGGAGGACGGGCCATGAGCAGTTCTTC
CASSRRTGHEQFF
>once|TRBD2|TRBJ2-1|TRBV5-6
TGTGCCAGCAGCACGGTAGGGCTAGCGGGAGGCGATGAGCAGTTCTTC
CASSTVGLAGGDEQFF
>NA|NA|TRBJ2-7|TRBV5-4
TGTGCCAGCAGCTTAAACAGGGCGGAGCAGTACTTC
CASSLNRAEQYF
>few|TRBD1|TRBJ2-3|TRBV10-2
TGCGCCAGCAGTGGGACAGGGGTAGGCGCAGATACGCAGTATTTT
CASSGTGVGADTQYF
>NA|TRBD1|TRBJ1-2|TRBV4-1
TGCGCCAGCAGCCAAGACTCCAGACAGGGCTTCTATGGCTACACCTTC
CASSQDSRQGFYGYTF
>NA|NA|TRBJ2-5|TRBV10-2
TGCGCCAGCAGTGAGTCCTCTAGCGAGGGGACCCAGTACTTC
CASSESSSEGTQYF
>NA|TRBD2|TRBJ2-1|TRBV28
TGTGCCAGCACTAAGACTAGCGGCTACAATGAGCAGTTCTTC
CASTKTSGYNEQFF
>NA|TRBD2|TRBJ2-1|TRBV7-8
TGTGCCAGCAGCCTAAGCAGTCTAGCGGGGGGCAACAATGAGCAGTTCTTC
CASSLSSLAGGNNEQFF
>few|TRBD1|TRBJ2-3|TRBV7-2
TGTGCCACGACGGGACAGAGAACAGATACGCAGTATTTT
CATTGQRTDTQYF
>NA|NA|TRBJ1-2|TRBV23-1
TGCGCCAGCATACCCGCCCCCCTCGTCTCGCGCGACTATGGCTACACCTTC
CASIPAPLVSRDYGYTF
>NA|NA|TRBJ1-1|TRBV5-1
TGCGCCAGCAGCTTGGCCCCAGACACGGTTCTTGAAGCTTTCTTT
CASSLAPDTVLEAFF
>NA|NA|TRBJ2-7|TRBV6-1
TGTGCCGTACCGGCCCAGACAAACCTCTACGAGCAGTACTTC
CAVPAQTNLYEQYF
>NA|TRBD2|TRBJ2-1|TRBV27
TGTGCCAGCAGTAACTTAGCGGGAGTGGCCTACAATGAGCAGTTCTTC
CASSNLAGVAYNEQFF
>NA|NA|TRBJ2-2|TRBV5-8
TGTGCCAGCAGCTCTCGCAGGGGGAACACCGGGGAGCTGTTTTTT
CASSSRRGNTGELFF
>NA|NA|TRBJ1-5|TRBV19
TGTGCCAGTAGAGCTCTTGGGGGGTCCAATCAGCCCCAGCATTTT
CASRALGGSNQPQHF
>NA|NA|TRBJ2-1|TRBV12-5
TGTGCTAGTGGTACCTCCGGGGGTAGCTTCCCCATATATGAGCAGTTCTTC
CASGTSGGSFPIYEQFF
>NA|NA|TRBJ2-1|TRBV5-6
TGTGCCAGCAGCCGAAGAGGACAGAGTAGATTATACAATGAGCAGTTCTTC
CASSRRGQSRLYNEQFF
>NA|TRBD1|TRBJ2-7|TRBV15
TGTGCCACCAGCAGTTCCGGGACAGGGCCTTTAGTTGGGCAGTACTTC
CATSSSGTGPLVGQYF
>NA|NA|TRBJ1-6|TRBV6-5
TGTGCCAGCAGTTACTCTGGGGGGAGCTCACCCCTCCACTTT
CASSYSGGSSPLHF
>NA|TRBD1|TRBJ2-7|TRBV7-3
TGTGCCAGCAGCTTGGGGACAGGGTACGAGCAGTACTTC
CASSLGTGYEQYF
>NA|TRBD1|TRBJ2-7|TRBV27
TGTGCCACCCGGGGACAGTCAGGGTCCTACGAGCAGTACTTC
CATRGQSGSYEQYF
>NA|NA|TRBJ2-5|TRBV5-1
TGCGCCAGCAGCTTGGATGGCCGGAGAACCGTACGGGAGACCCAGTACTTC
CASSLDGRRTVRETQYF
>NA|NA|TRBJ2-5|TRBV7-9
TGTGCCAGCAGCAAACGGGACACCCAAGAGACCCAGTACTTC
CASSKRDTQETQYF
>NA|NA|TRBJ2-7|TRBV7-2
TGTGCCAGCAGCCCCAGGACAGCCTCCTACGAGCAGTACTTC
CASSPRTASYEQYF
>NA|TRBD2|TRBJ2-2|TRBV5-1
TGCGCCAGCAGCCTAGGACTAGCGGGAGGGCCCAGGGAGCTGTTTTTT
CASSLGLAGGPRELFF
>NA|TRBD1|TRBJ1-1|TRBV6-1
TGTGCCAGCATTAGGACAGGGGGCCAGGCTTTCTTT
CASIRTGGQAFF
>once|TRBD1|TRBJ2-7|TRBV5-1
TGCGCCAGCAGCTTGGCGACAGGGGATAAGCAGTACTTC
CASSLATGDKQYF
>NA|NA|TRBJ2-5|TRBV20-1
TGCAGTGTAACGGGAGAAGAGACCCAGTACTTC
CSVTGEETQYF
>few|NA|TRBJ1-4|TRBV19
TGTGCCAGTAGTATAGGCAACAGAGACGCAACTAATGAAAAACTGTTTTTT
CASSIGNRDATNEKLFF
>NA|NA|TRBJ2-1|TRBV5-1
TGCGCCAGCAGCTTGGGAGGGAGCTCCTACAATGAGCAGTTCTTC
CASSLGGSSYNEQFF
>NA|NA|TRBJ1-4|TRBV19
TGTGCCAGTAGTAGTTTGGGGAGGGATGAAAAACTGTTTTTT
CASSSLGRDEKLFF
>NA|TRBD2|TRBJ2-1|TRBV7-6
TGTGCCAGCAGCTTAGCTAGCGGGCCCTACAATGAGCAGTTCTTC
CASSLASGPYNEQFF
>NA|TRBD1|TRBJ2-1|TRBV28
TGTGCCAGCAGTTTATGGGCAGGGGGCTCCTACAATGAGCAGTTCTTC
CASSLWAGGSYNEQFF
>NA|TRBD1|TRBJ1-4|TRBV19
TGTGCCAGTAGGACAGGGAAATTTCTCAAGCGTAATGAAAAACTGTTTTTT
CASRTGKFLKRNEKLFF
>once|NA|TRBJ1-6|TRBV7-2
TGTGCCAGCAGCCCCTCAAGGGGGTTTGATAATTCACCCCTCCACTTT
CASSPSRGFDNSPLHF
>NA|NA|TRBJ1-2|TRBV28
TGTGCCAGCAGCTCCACAGGAGTTAACTATGGCTACACCTTC
CASSSTGVNYGYTF
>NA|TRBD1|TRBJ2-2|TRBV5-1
TGCGCCAGCAGCGCGTACAGGGGGGTCACCGGGGAGCTGTTTTTT
CASSAYRGVTGELFF
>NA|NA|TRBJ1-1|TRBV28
TGTGCCAGCAGTCCGGACAGATTGAACACTGAAGCTTTCTTT
CASSPDRLNTEAFF
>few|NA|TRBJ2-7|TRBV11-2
TGTGCCAGCAGCTTAGATCGGGCGGGCGAGCAGTACTTC
CASSLDRAGEQYF
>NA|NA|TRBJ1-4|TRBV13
TGTGCCAGCAGCCTACCGAATGAAAAACTGTTTTTT
CASSLPNEKLFF
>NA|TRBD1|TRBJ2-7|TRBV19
TGTGCCAGGACTACAGGGGGAGATTACGAGCAGTACTTC
CARTTGGDYEQYF
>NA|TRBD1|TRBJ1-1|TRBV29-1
TGCAGCGTTATCGGACAGGGGATTTCTGAAGCTTTCTTT
CSVIGQGISEAFF
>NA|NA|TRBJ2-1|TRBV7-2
TGTGCCACGAACCAGGGCTCTAACTCCTACAATGAGCAGTTCTTC
CATNQGSNSYNEQFF
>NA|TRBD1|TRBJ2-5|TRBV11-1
TGTGCCAGCAGCTTAGCGGGGACAGTCCAAGAGACCCAGTACTTC
CASSLAGTVQETQYF
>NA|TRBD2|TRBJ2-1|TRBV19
TGTGCCAGTAGTATTGAAGAGGGGCGGGGGAACAATGAGCAGTTCTTC
CASSIEEGRGNNEQFF
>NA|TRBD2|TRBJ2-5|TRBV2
TGTGCCAGCAGACGGACTAGCGGGTCTACCGGGGAGACCCAGTACTTC
CASRRTSGSTGETQYF